One sample yielded the 9 T cell receptor beta chains listed below, sequenced in a study of T cells in Graves' hyperthyroidism and ophthalmopathy. TCR beta CDR3 sequences were amplified from RNA transcripts. Researchers ran a first-round RT-PCR on the TCR CDR3 using the HTBI primer set. TCRdb reanalysed the multiplex PCR reads using MiXCR and keeps one entry per CDR3 protein. The sample includes roughly 740,000 distinct CDR3 sequences, around 15% seen only once; the top ten take around 8.1%. The sequenced material came from blood. Source of these receptors: a man aged 18 to 29 with Graves' hyperthyroidism.

This clonotype was recorded at least ten times. V usage is TRBV12-3 or TRBV12-4 and J usage is TRBJ2-1, with TRBD2 identical over 9 bases. The CDR3 contains 13 residues. Unmatched junction bases numbered 6, after V lost 3 bases and J lost 12 bases. In nucleotides, the CDR3 is TGTGCCAGCAGTTTCACGGGACTAGCCTTGCAGTTCTTC. As protein: CASSFTGLALQFF.

This clonotype was seen more than once but under ten times. This chain links TRBV9 with TRBJ2-3; no firm D call. Trimming left V 2 bases short and J 5 bases short, with 9 bases between. This CDR3 comprises 13 residues. From germline, CDR1 is SGDLS and CDR2 YYNGEE. The CDR3 bases are TGTGCCAGCAGCGTCGAGAATCGAGATACGCAGTATTTT. Translation gives CASSVENRDTQYF.

This chain connects TRBV12-3 or TRBV12-4 to TRBJ2-7, with TRBD1 matching 7 bases. The CDR3 consists of 15 residues. V lost 5 bases and J lost 2; bases outside the gene matches: 9. CDR3 nucleotides: TGTGCCAGCAGTCCGGGACAGCCCGGGGCCTACGAGCAGTACTTC. It encodes CASSPGQPGAYEQYF.

This clonotype has only a few counts. The junction does not match germline at one end; this may be a read error. This rearrangement joins TRBV20-1 to TRBJ2-3; 9 nucleotides match TRBD2. Germline lookup yields CDR1 DFQATT and CDR2 SNEGSKA (reference sequence). The CDR3 runs to 14 residues. The CDR3 spells CSARGSGSTGTQYF. DNA for the CDR3: TGCAGTGCTAGAGGTAGCGGGAGCACAGGTACGCAGTATTTT.

This clonotype was recorded many times. This chain joins TRBV6-5 and TRBJ2-5; D possibly corresponds to TRBD2 (5 bases). Germline V gene lookup returns CDR1 MNHEY and CDR2 SVGAGI. The CDR3 is 16 residues long. The V and J ends lost 0 bases and 4 bases respectively, with 15 bases between them. The CDR3 DNA reads TGTGCCAGCAGTTACTCGGAAAGTGAGGGTTCAGAGACCCAGTACTTC. Its translation: CASSYSESEGSETQYF.

Many counts were recorded for this clonotype. The V gene is TRBV2, the J gene TRBJ1-2; no clear D gene. V was cut by 4 bases and J by 0 bases, with 9 bases left in between. The germline CDR1 and CDR2 sequences are SNHLY and FYNNEI. This CDR3 region has 14 residues. CDR3 residues: CASSAGPANYGYTF. The DNA of the CDR3 is TGTGCCAGCAGTGCCGGACCAGCTAACTATGGCTACACCTTC. The full variable domain, in which reference TRBV2 and TRBJ1-2 provide the parts outside the CDR3, is EPEVTQTPSHQVTQMGQEVILRCVPISNHLYFYWYRQILGQKVEFLVSFYNNEISEKSEIFDDQFSVERPDGSNFTLKIRSTKLEDSAMYFCASSAGPANYGYTFGSGTRLTVV.

As for this clonotype: Likely a read error: the CDR3 ends without its conserved phenylalanine or tryptophan. V is TRBV6-5 and J is TRBJ2-1; D gene ambiguous. In germline, CDR1 is MNHEY, CDR2 SVGAGI. The CDR3 spans 16 residues. Between the trimmed V and J ends, which lost 4 bases and 0 bases, there was a span of 13 bases. The DNA of the CDR3 is TGTGCCAGCAGTTCGTTGACTTGGAGCTCCTACAATGAGCAGTTCTCC. Translation: CASSSLTWSSYNEQFS.

This clonotype appeared a few times. The V and J genes are TRBV24-1 and TRBJ2-5, with D maybe TRBD1 (5 bases). The V end lost 6 bases, the J end lost 5 bases, and 12 bases lay between the germline ends. Germline V lookup: CDR1 KGHDR, CDR2 SFDVKD. The CDR3 length is 13 residues. Here the CDR3 DNA reads TGTGCCACCAGTCAGCCAGGGTTCGAGACCCAGTACTTC. Translating gives CATSQPGFETQYF.

This clonotype was counted ten times or more. This chain joins TRBV20-1 and TRBJ2-3; TRBD1 or TRBD2 may be the D gene (5 bases each). Trimming took 7 bases from V and 3 from J, leaving 14 bases between them. The germline V gene encodes CDR1 DFQATT and CDR2 SNEGSKA (reference sequence). This CDR3 has 13 residues. CDR3 sequence: CSGMWGGTDTQYF. CDR3 sequence (DNA): TGCAGTGGCATGTGGGGCGGGACAGATACGCAGTATTTT.